A selection of T cell receptor beta chains follows, all from one sample in a study of T cells in Graves' hyperthyroidism and ophthalmopathy. From the multiplex PCR reads, TCRdb called clonotypes with MiXCR, one entry per CDR3 protein. The data contain about 640,000 distinct CDR3 sequences, over 40% of them seen just once; the ten biggest clones take up less than 9%. The sample consisted of peripheral blood or thyroid tissue (not recorded which). These receptor sequences come from an adult man with Graves' disease, either hyperthyroidism or ophthalmopathy (not recorded which). Both conserved end residues are part of each CDR3. Each record gives: V gene, clone size, J gene, D gene, CDR3 length, CDR3 DNA, CDR3 protein. D genes are given only for firm matches. Clone size is stated in some rows and not others, as once, few, many or a class when expanded.

V gene: TRBV7-2
clone size: NA
J gene: TRBJ2-2
D gene: NA
CDR3 length: 15
CDR3 DNA: TGTGCCAGCAGGCCACAGGGTTTTAACACCGGGGAGCTGTTTTTT
CDR3 protein: CASRPQGFNTGELFF

V gene: TRBV5-4
clone size: once
J gene: TRBJ1-2
D gene: NA
CDR3 length: 13
CDR3 DNA: TGTGCCAGCAGCTTGCAACAGATGGGAGGCTACACCTTC
CDR3 protein: CASSLQQMGGYTF

V gene: TRBV2
clone size: many
J gene: TRBJ2-5
D gene: NA
CDR3 length: 16
CDR3 DNA: TGTGCCAGCAGGAGGAGTGCGGAGCAAGCTCAAGAGACCCAGTACTTC
CDR3 protein: CASRRSAEQAQETQYF

V gene: TRBV12-3/TRBV12-4
clone size: NA
J gene: TRBJ1-1
D gene: NA
CDR3 length: 14
CDR3 DNA: TGTGCCAGCAGTCTTGAGGAGTTAAGCACTGAAGCTTTCTTT
CDR3 protein: CASSLEELSTEAFF

V gene: TRBV11-2
clone size: few
J gene: TRBJ1-2
D gene: NA
CDR3 length: 13
CDR3 DNA: TGTGCCAGCAGCGTCCGACTGGGTTATGGCTACACCTTC
CDR3 protein: CASSVRLGYGYTF

V gene: TRBV19
clone size: NA
J gene: TRBJ1-5
D gene: NA
CDR3 length: 14
CDR3 DNA: TGTGCCAGTAGTATATTACAGATTGGGCAGCCCCAGCATTTT
CDR3 protein: CASSILQIGQPQHF

V gene: TRBV2
clone size: NA
J gene: TRBJ1-2
D gene: NA
CDR3 length: 13
CDR3 DNA: TGTGCCAGCTCACCATCCAGGGACTATGGCTACACCTTC
CDR3 protein: CASSPSRDYGYTF

V gene: TRBV12-3/TRBV12-4
clone size: NA
J gene: TRBJ1-6
D gene: NA
CDR3 length: 13
CDR3 DNA: TGTGCCAGCAGCCCCGTTGGGGGGGCACCCCTCCACTTT
CDR3 protein: CASSPVGGAPLHF

V gene: TRBV29-1
clone size: NA
J gene: TRBJ1-1
D gene: NA
CDR3 length: 11
CDR3 DNA: TGCAGCGTTGTGTTGGGCAGGGAGGCGAACTTT
CDR3 protein: CSVVLGREANF

V gene: TRBV29-1
clone size: NA
J gene: TRBJ2-3
D gene: TRBD2
CDR3 length: 13
CDR3 DNA: TGCAGCGTTGTGGTGGGAGGGGCAGATACGCAGTATTTT
CDR3 protein: CSVVVGGADTQYF

V gene: TRBV29-1
clone size: many
J gene: TRBJ1-2
D gene: NA
CDR3 length: 12
CDR3 DNA: TGCAGCGTTCAGGAAGGGGCCTATGGCTACACCTTC
CDR3 protein: CSVQEGAYGYTF

V gene: TRBV5-1
clone size: NA
J gene: TRBJ1-1
D gene: NA
CDR3 length: 16
CDR3 DNA: TGCGCCAGCAGCTTGGGCTCGTACGGGGCCGACACTGAAGCTTTCTTT
CDR3 protein: CASSLGSYGADTEAFF

V gene: TRBV9
clone size: NA
J gene: TRBJ2-2
D gene: NA
CDR3 length: 14
CDR3 DNA: TGTGCCAGCCGGACGGGACACGCGACCGGGGAGCTGTTTTTT
CDR3 protein: CASRTGHATGELFF

V gene: TRBV9
clone size: few
J gene: TRBJ2-7
D gene: TRBD2
CDR3 length: 17
CDR3 DNA: TGTGCCAGCAGCGTAAACCCCGGGACTAGCGGGGCTGACGAGCAGTACTTC
CDR3 protein: CASSVNPGTSGADEQYF

V gene: TRBV28
clone size: NA
J gene: TRBJ1-2
D gene: TRBD1
CDR3 length: 16
CDR3 DNA: TGTGCCAGCAGCAAACCCGGGACAGGGCCTAGCTATGGCTACACCTTC
CDR3 protein: CASSKPGTGPSYGYTF

V gene: TRBV7-9
clone size: few
J gene: TRBJ1-6
D gene: NA
CDR3 length: 14
CDR3 DNA: TGTGCCAGCAGCGCCGGGACGGGAGGATCACCCCTCCACTTT
CDR3 protein: CASSAGTGGSPLHF

V gene: TRBV7-9
clone size: NA
J gene: TRBJ1-6
D gene: TRBD1
CDR3 length: 16
CDR3 DNA: TGTGCCAGCAGCTTAGCGGAGGGGGCGCGAGATTCACCCCTCCACTTT
CDR3 protein: CASSLAEGARDSPLHF

V gene: TRBV20-1
clone size: NA
J gene: TRBJ1-5
D gene: TRBD1
CDR3 length: 13
CDR3 DNA: TGCAGTGCAGCAGGGGGTAGTGATCAGCCCCAGCATTTT
CDR3 protein: CSAAGGSDQPQHF

V gene: TRBV7-9
clone size: few
J gene: TRBJ1-1
D gene: TRBD1
CDR3 length: 14
CDR3 DNA: TGTGCCAGCAGCTCCCACAGGGGGTGGACTGAAGCTTTCTTT
CDR3 protein: CASSSHRGWTEAFF

V gene: TRBV6-6
clone size: NA
J gene: TRBJ1-5
D gene: NA
CDR3 length: 14
CDR3 DNA: TGTGCCAGCAGTGAGGGAGGGGTCAATCAGCCCCAGCATTTT
CDR3 protein: CASSEGGVNQPQHF

V gene: TRBV19
clone size: many
J gene: TRBJ1-5
D gene: NA
CDR3 length: 14
CDR3 DNA: TGTGCCAGTAGTATCCTAGGGGCCAATCAGCCCCAGCATTTT
CDR3 protein: CASSILGANQPQHF

V gene: TRBV9
clone size: NA
J gene: TRBJ1-3
D gene: TRBD1
CDR3 length: 15
CDR3 DNA: TGTGCCAGCAGCCCCAGGGGGACGGTCGGAAACACCATATATTTT
CDR3 protein: CASSPRGTVGNTIYF

V gene: TRBV12-3/TRBV12-4
clone size: NA
J gene: TRBJ1-2
D gene: TRBD1
CDR3 length: 14
CDR3 DNA: TGTGCCAGCAGTCCCACAGGGGGACCCTATGGCTACACCTTC
CDR3 protein: CASSPTGGPYGYTF

V gene: TRBV7-9
clone size: many
J gene: TRBJ2-7
D gene: NA
CDR3 length: 15
CDR3 DNA: TGTGCCAGCAGCTTGGGGGCCAACCCTTCCTACGAGCAGTACTTC
CDR3 protein: CASSLGANPSYEQYF

V gene: TRBV6-1
clone size: NA
J gene: TRBJ2-7
D gene: NA
CDR3 length: 13
CDR3 DNA: TGTGCCAGCAGTTACAGGGAAGACTACGAGCAGTACTTC
CDR3 protein: CASSYREDYEQYF

V gene: TRBV29-1
clone size: many
J gene: TRBJ2-7
D gene: NA
CDR3 length: 13
CDR3 DNA: TGCAGCGTCCAGGGACGGTACTCCTACGAGCAGTACTTC
CDR3 protein: CSVQGRYSYEQYF

V gene: TRBV15
clone size: NA
J gene: TRBJ1-2
D gene: NA
CDR3 length: 12
CDR3 DNA: TGTGCCACCGCGGACAAGAACTATGGCTACACCTTC
CDR3 protein: CATADKNYGYTF

V gene: TRBV29-1
clone size: NA
J gene: TRBJ1-2
D gene: NA
CDR3 length: 11
CDR3 DNA: TGCAGCGTTGGCCAGAACTATCGCTACACCTTC
CDR3 protein: CSVGQNYRYTF

V gene: TRBV5-1
clone size: NA
J gene: TRBJ2-5
D gene: NA
CDR3 length: 13
CDR3 DNA: TGCGCCAGCCAATGGGGTGACCAAGAGACCCAGTACTTC
CDR3 protein: CASQWGDQETQYF

V gene: TRBV19
clone size: few
J gene: TRBJ1-2
D gene: NA
CDR3 length: 15
CDR3 DNA: TGTGCCAGTAGCCCCCCCAGGGGCCCCAACTATGGCTACACCTTC
CDR3 protein: CASSPPRGPNYGYTF

V gene: TRBV9
clone size: NA
J gene: TRBJ1-1
D gene: NA
CDR3 length: 18
CDR3 DNA: TGTGCCAGCAGCCAAGATTGGCGAGGAAGTCGGATGGACACTGAAGCTTTCTTT
CDR3 protein: CASSQDWRGSRMDTEAFF

V gene: TRBV15
clone size: many
J gene: TRBJ1-4
D gene: NA
CDR3 length: 14
CDR3 DNA: TGTGCCACCAGCAGGCAGGGGACGACTGAAAAACTGTTTTTT
CDR3 protein: CATSRQGTTEKLFF

V gene: TRBV7-6
clone size: NA
J gene: TRBJ2-6
D gene: NA
CDR3 length: 14
CDR3 DNA: TGTGCCAGCAGCTTGGCCGGCGGGGCCAACGTCCTGACTTTC
CDR3 protein: CASSLAGGANVLTF

V gene: TRBV10-2
clone size: NA
J gene: TRBJ1-5
D gene: TRBD1
CDR3 length: 13
CDR3 DNA: TGCGCCAGAACCGGGACAGTCAATCAGCCCCAGCATTTT
CDR3 protein: CARTGTVNQPQHF

V gene: TRBV7-2
clone size: NA
J gene: TRBJ2-5
D gene: TRBD1
CDR3 length: 16
CDR3 DNA: TGTGCCAGCAGCTTCGTCGGACAGGGTGGCCAAGAGACCCAGTACTTC
CDR3 protein: CASSFVGQGGQETQYF